One and the same sample provided the 30 T cell receptor beta chains below, sequenced in a study of identical twins. TCRdb analysed the 5' RACE reads with MiXCR anew, one entry per CDR3 protein. The sample records roughly 750,000 distinct CDR3 sequences, approximately 21% being singletons. The same sample was also used in a study of T cells expressing NK-cell markers.

Sequencing was done on a sample of PBMCs. These receptors were collected from a woman aged 18 to 35 in good health.

The chain joins TRBV9 to TRBJ2-7; TRBD2 might be the D (7 bases). The CDR3 has 16 residues. Germline lookup yields CDR1 SGDLS and CDR2 YYNGEE. Trimming removed 0 bases at V and 3 bases at J, with 16 bases between. CDR3 sequence: CASSVDKSGGLYEQYF. CDR3 nucleotide sequence: TGTGCCAGCAGCGTAGACAAATCGGGGGGCCTCTACGAGCAGTACTTC.

This clonotype was observed once. The V gene is TRBV6-2 or TRBV6-3, the J gene TRBJ1-1; D is ambiguous. Trimming removed 6 bases at V and 0 bases at J, with 14 bases between. The V gene's germline CDR1 is MNHEY and CDR2 SVGEGT. The CDR3 totals 15 residues. The CDR3 is CASRGPRRMNTEAFF. The CDR3 DNA is TGTGCCAGCAGAGGTCCGAGGCGGATGAACACTGAAGCTTTCTTT.

This chain links TRBV6-1 with TRBJ2-7; 9 positions match TRBD1. This CDR3 contains 15 residues. With V trimmed by 5 bases and J by 2 bases, 7 bases remained unmatched. Germline V gives CDR1 MNHNS, CDR2 SASEGT. In DNA, the CDR3 is TGTGCCAGCAGTCCCTGGGACAGGGTGACCTACGAGCAGTACTTC. Protein sequence: CASSPWDRVTYEQYF.

This clonotype was seen a few times. In DNA, the CDR3 is TGTGCCAGCAGTTTAAACACGGTCTACGAGCAGTACTTC. Its translation is CASSLNTVYEQYF. V is TRBV12-3 or TRBV12-4 and J is TRBJ2-7; unclear D gene. CDR3 length: 13 amino acids. Deletions cut 2 bases from V and 3 bases from J, with 8 bases between.

This rearrangement joins TRBV6-4 to TRBJ1-6; D unclear. The CDR3 is made up of 13 amino acids. V shed 3 bases and J shed 9 bases, with 9 bases lying between them. Germline CDR1 is MRHNA and CDR2 is SNTAGT. This CDR3 is CASSEDGSSPLHF. The CDR3 bases are TGTGCCAGCAGTGAGGACGGGAGTTCACCCCTCCACTTT.

J is TRBJ2-1 and V is TRBV7-2; D uncertain. Germline CDR1 reads SGHTA; CDR2 reads FQGNSA. This CDR3 has 13 amino acids. Trimming took 5 bases from V and 3 from J, leaving 8 bases between them. CDR3 sequence reads: CASSPVYYNEQFF. The CDR3, as DNA: TGTGCCAGCAGCCCCGTTTACTACAATGAGCAGTTCTTC. The full variable domain, its missing parts supplied by reference TRBV7-2 and TRBJ2-1, is GAGVSQSPSNKVTEKGKDVELRCDPISGHTALYWYRQSLGQGLEFLIYFQGNSAPDKSGLPSDRFSAERTGGSVSTLTIQRTQQEDSAVYLCASSPVYYNEQFFGPGTRLTVL.

CDR3 amino acids: CASSFPGQGEETQYF. The CDR3 nucleotides read TGCGCCAGCAGCTTTCCGGGCCAGGGGGAAGAGACCCAGTACTTC. The chain couples TRBV5-1 to TRBJ2-5, with TRBD1 matching 7 bases. The CDR3 loop spans 15 amino acids. Per the germline V gene, CDR1 is SGHRS and CDR2 is YFSETQ. V lost 2 bases, J lost 3 bases, and 7 bases stayed unmatched.

The J gene is TRBJ2-7, the V gene TRBV3-1, with D uncertain. The V end lost 3 bases, the J end lost 2 bases, and 11 bases lay between the germline ends. Germline loops: CDR1 LGHDT, CDR2 YNNKEL (reference sequence). This CDR3 has 14 amino acids. CDR3 nucleotide sequence: TGTGCCAGCAGCCATATTTTCGGAACCTACGAGCAGTACTTC. It encodes CASSHIFGTYEQYF.

The table lists this clonotype with a few counts. The chain uses TRBV27 and TRBJ1-5; D unclear. V was shortened by 8 bases and J by 1 base, with 15 bases between the two germline ends. Germline values: CDR1 MNHEY, CDR2 SMNVEV (reference sequence). The CDR3 consists of 15 residues. The CDR3 loop reads CASAPYRDSNQPQHF. As DNA, the CDR3 is TGTGCCAGCGCCCCTTACAGAGACAGCAATCAGCCCCAGCATTTT.

This clonotype was detected ten times or more. This chain uses TRBV15 with TRBJ2-3; the match to TRBD1 covers 9 bases. V was clipped by 1 base and J by 4 bases; unmatched bases: 6. Germline V gene sequence: CDR1 LNHNV, CDR2 YYDKDF (reference sequence). The CDR3 runs 16 residues. CDR3 sequence reads: CATSRAGTGMADTQYF. Here the CDR3 DNA reads TGTGCCACCAGCAGAGCCGGGACAGGGATGGCAGATACGCAGTATTTT.

This clonotype has just a few counts. This chain uses TRBV4-3 with TRBJ2-7; the D is unclear. This CDR3 comprises 10 residues. Trimming cost V 2 bases and J 9 bases, with 5 bases left between them. Germline V gene lookup returns CDR1 LGHNA and CDR2 YSLEER. CDR3 DNA: TGCGCCAGCAGCCAATTCAGGCAGTACTTC. This codes for CASSQFRQYF.

The V call is TRBV6-2 or TRBV6-3, the J call TRBJ2-3; D is ambiguous. Germline-derived CDR1 and CDR2 are MNHEY and SVGEGT. The germline V and J ends were trimmed by 6 bases and 0 bases, with 13 bases remaining between them. The CDR3 sequence is 15 residues long. In DNA form, the CDR3 reads TGTGCCAGCAGACCTCGCGCCGGTAGCACAGATACGCAGTATTTT. This sequence encodes CASRPRAGSTDTQYF.

This clonotype was observed a handful of times. The chain uses TRBV5-1 and TRBJ2-3; 10 bases line up with TRBD2. The CDR3 loop spans 15 amino acids. V shed 6 bases and J 4 bases; nucleotides not matched to a gene: 8. The germline V gene encodes CDR1 SGHRS and CDR2 YFSETQ. The CDR3 region has the DNA TGCGCCAGCACCCTACAGGGACTAGCGTCAGATACGCAGTATTTT. Translating it yields CASTLQGLASDTQYF.

The rearrangement uses TRBV4-3 and TRBJ2-6; D remains unclear. Germline V gene lookup returns CDR1 LGHNA and CDR2 YSLEER. V shed 3 bases and J shed 2 bases, with 8 bases lying between them. The CDR3 contains 15 residues. This CDR3 is CASSHASTGANVLTF. The CDR3 bases are TGCGCCAGCAGCCACGCCTCGACTGGGGCCAACGTCCTGACTTTC.

This clonotype was recorded many times. The chain links TRBV5-1 to TRBJ1-3; D uncertain. The CDR3 extends over 14 amino acids. The germline V and J ends were trimmed by 0 bases and 4 bases, with 8 bases remaining between them. Per the germline V gene, CDR1 is SGHRS and CDR2 is YFSETQ. This CDR3 reads CASSLEPAGNTIYF. CDR3 DNA: TGCGCCAGCAGCTTGGAACCAGCCGGAAACACCATATATTTT.

This clonotype was seen ten or more times. The V call is TRBV4-3, the J call TRBJ2-7, with D unclear. The CDR3 runs 12 residues. Germline values: CDR1 LGHNA, CDR2 YSLEER. V was shortened by 2 bases and J by 3 bases, with 5 bases between the two germline ends. CDR3 bases: TGCGCCAGCAGCCAACCCAGCTACGAGCAGTACTTC. Translating it yields CASSQPSYEQYF.

The table lists this clonotype with a few counts. The rearrangement links TRBV7-9 to TRBJ1-2, with D uncertain. The germline V gene has CDR1 SEHNR and CDR2 FQNEAQ (reference sequence). Trimming took 6 bases from V and 2 from J, leaving 10 bases between them. The CDR3 is 13 amino acids. CDR3 sequence (DNA): TGTGCCAGCAGGATAGATACCAACTATGGCTACACCTTC. Amino acid sequence: CASRIDTNYGYTF.

In its sample, this clonotype was seen many times. The chain uses TRBV20-1 and TRBJ1-2, with D unclear. CDR3 length: 13 amino acids. The V gene's germline CDR1 is DFQATT and CDR2 SNEGSKA (reference sequence). V was pared by 0 bases and J by 0 bases, with 5 bases between. The CDR3 reads CSARDVTNYGYTF. CDR3 DNA sequence: TGCAGTGCTAGAGATGTTACTAACTATGGCTACACCTTC.

This clonotype came up many times. V gene TRBV11-3 combines with J gene TRBJ1-2, with D uncertain. CDR3 length equals 13 residues. Germline V gene lookup returns CDR1 SGHNT and CDR2 YENEEA. The V end lost 2 bases, the J end lost 4 bases, and 8 bases lay between the germline ends. The CDR3 DNA follows: TGTGCCAGCAGCTTATGGGGAACCTATGGCTACACCTTC. Translated, it gives CASSLWGTYGYTF.

This clonotype turned up a few times. V gene TRBV7-9 combines with J gene TRBJ2-1; D gene ambiguous. The CDR3 is made up of 15 amino acids. Germline CDR1 reads SEHNR; CDR2 reads FQNEAQ (reference sequence). V was shortened by 1 base and J by 0 bases, with 7 bases between the two germline ends. CDR3 region: CASSLVVSSYNEQFF. CDR3 DNA: TGTGCCAGCAGCTTAGTGGTTAGCTCCTACAATGAGCAGTTCTTC.

This rearrangement joins TRBV3-1 to TRBJ1-1; D is perhaps TRBD1 (6 bases). The V gene lost 0 bases and the J gene lost 3 bases, with 11 bases spanning the gap. Per germline, CDR1 LGHDT and CDR2 YNNKEL (reference sequence). This CDR3 spans 15 amino acids. The chain's CDR3 is CASSQEARGYTEAFF. The CDR3 DNA sequence: TGTGCCAGCAGCCAAGAAGCCAGGGGATACACTGAAGCTTTCTTT.

Many counts were recorded for this clonotype. The V and J genes are TRBV7-9 and TRBJ2-5; the D is unclear. Germline CDR1 reads SEHNR; CDR2 reads FQNEAQ (reference sequence). V shed 5 bases and J shed 1 base, with 11 bases lying between them. CDR3 size: 14 residues. The CDR3 region is CASSHRAIQETQYF. The CDR3 coding sequence is TGTGCCAGCAGCCACCGGGCCATCCAAGAGACCCAGTACTTC.

The chain joins TRBV7-2 to TRBJ2-1; the D is unclear. The CDR3 has 15 amino acids. The germline V gene has CDR1 SGHTA and CDR2 FQGNSA. The germline V and J ends were trimmed by 5 bases and 1 base, with 12 bases remaining between them. The CDR3 sequence is CASSPAGVSYNEQFF. The CDR3, as DNA: TGTGCCAGCAGCCCAGCAGGAGTATCCTACAATGAGCAGTTCTTC.

This clonotype was picked up a small number of times. The chain recombines TRBV29-1 with TRBJ1-6, with unresolved D. V was trimmed by 5 bases and J by 7 bases, leaving 12 bases between them. Germline lookup yields CDR1 SQVTM and CDR2 ANQGSEA. This CDR3 has 13 amino acids. The CDR3: CSVRTGPNSPLHF. Here the CDR3 DNA reads TGCAGCGTTAGGACGGGCCCCAATTCACCCCTCCACTTT.

The rearrangement joins TRBV10-3 to TRBJ2-1; TRBD2 matches 7 bases. The CDR3 extends over 15 amino acids. J was trimmed by 10 bases and V by 3 bases; bases with no gene match: 12. CDR1 and CDR2 (germline): ENHRY, SYGVKD. The CDR3 spells CAISDERGPRGEQFF. The DNA of the CDR3 is TGTGCCATCAGTGATGAGCGGGGCCCAAGAGGGGAGCAGTTCTTC.

CDR3 nucleotide sequence: TGTGCCAGCTCCGGTTCTTGGACGGATAACTCCTACGAGCAGTACTTC. Amino acids: CASSGSWTDNSYEQYF. V gene TRBV18 combines with J gene TRBJ2-7; D call uncertain. V lost 6 bases to trimming and J lost 0 bases, with 18 bases between them. The CDR3 spans 16 residues. CDR1 and CDR2 from the germline V gene are KGHSH and LQKENI.

The table lists this clonotype with many counts. The chain recombines TRBV20-1 with TRBJ2-1; 10 bases are a match to TRBD2. V shed 4 bases and J 3 bases; nucleotides not matched to a gene: 3. CDR1 and CDR2 (germline): DFQATT, SNEGSKA (reference sequence). This CDR3 spans 14 amino acids. The CDR3 loop reads CSATSGRGYNEQFF. CDR3 DNA sequence: TGCAGTGCTACCAGCGGGAGGGGCTACAATGAGCAGTTCTTC.

This clonotype was seen ten or more times. This rearrangement joins TRBV7-9 to TRBJ2-6; D might be TRBD1 (6 bases). Germline assignment: CDR1 SEHNR and CDR2 FQNEAQ (reference sequence). V was clipped by 7 bases and J by 4 bases, with 11 bases between them. The CDR3 is 14 amino acids. CDR3 sequence reads: CASNPGAGANVLTF. DNA of the CDR3: TGTGCCAGCAACCCAGGGGCCGGGGCCAACGTCCTGACTTTC.

This clonotype was recorded many times. V and J are TRBV7-2 and TRBJ2-7, with 10 bases fitting TRBD2. The CDR3 contains 16 residues. V gave up 2 bases and J gave up 2 bases; unmatched junction bases: 6. Per germline, CDR1 SGHTA and CDR2 FQGNSA. CDR3 amino acids: CASSLTPLAGTYEQYF. For the CDR3, the DNA is TGTGCCAGCAGCTTAACCCCACTAGCGGGGACCTACGAGCAGTACTTC.

V gene TRBV20-1 combines with J gene TRBJ1-4; D uncertain. The CDR3 sequence is 14 residues long. The V end was cut by 5 bases, the J end by 0 bases, with 10 bases between. In germline, CDR1 is DFQATT, CDR2 SNEGSKA (reference sequence). The CDR3 sequence is CSAEGGATNEKLFF. In DNA form, the CDR3 reads TGCAGTGCTGAGGGAGGAGCAACTAATGAAAAACTGTTTTTT.